The 20 T cell receptor beta chains in this list originate from one sample, sequenced in a study of human T cells and chemical hapten exposure. Time point given: patch test 1, 2 weeks after DPC sensitization. Described treatment: therapeutic diphenylcyclopropenone sensitization with weekly scalp DPC. A single record per CDR3 protein comes from TCRdb applying MiXCR to the RACE reads. Of 340,000 or so distinct CDR3 sequences listed, approximately 6.9% were seen once; the top ten hold 8% to 9%. The sample consisted of whole blood, taken in connection with sensitization to the hapten diphenylcyclopropenone (DPC). These receptors originate from a woman aged 18-29 years with alopecia areata. Some clones in this sample may be carry-over from other donors' samples.

The CDR3 DNA reads TGTGCCAGCAGGGCTCGGACAGGGGCAGGCAATCAGCCCCAGCATTTT. It encodes CASRARTGAGNQPQHF. The chain employs TRBV12-3 or TRBV12-4 and TRBJ1-5, with TRBD1 identical over 9 bases. The CDR3 contains 16 residues. V shed 6 bases and J 2 bases; nucleotides not matched to a gene: 8.

This rearrangement joins TRBV7-2 to TRBJ1-1, with D maybe TRBD1 (5 bases). With 0 bases removed from V and 5 bases from J, the gap between germline ends came to 19 bases. Germline V gene sequence: CDR1 SGHTA, CDR2 FQGNSA. There are 17 residues in the CDR3. As DNA, the CDR3 is TGTGCCAGCAGCTTAGCGACCCCCGGGGCTCGGGGAACTGAAGCTTTCTTT. It is translated as CASSLATPGARGTEAFF. Complete variable domain (other parts from reference TRBV7-2 and TRBJ1-1): GAGVSQSPSNKVTEKGKDVELRCDPISGHTALYWYRQSLGQGLEFLIYFQGNSAPDKSGLPSDRFSAERTGGSVSTLTIQRTQQEDSAVYLCASSLATPGARGTEAFFGQGTRLTVV.

The chain couples TRBV18 to TRBJ1-6; D gene ambiguous. Germline assignment: CDR1 KGHSH and CDR2 LQKENI. The CDR3 has 15 residues. V dropped 2 bases and J dropped 7 bases, with 12 bases sitting between them. CDR3 sequence reads: CASSPETPYNSPLHF. CDR3 coding DNA: TGTGCCAGCTCACCAGAGACCCCGTACAATTCACCCCTCCACTTT.

This clonotype occurred a few times. This chain connects TRBV9 to TRBJ2-1; 9 positions match TRBD2. J gave up 8 bases and V 4 bases, and 13 bases lay outside the gene matches. Germline CDR1 reads SGDLS; CDR2 reads YYNGEE. The CDR3 is 16 amino acids. CDR3 in DNA: TGTGCCAGCAGCCGGAGGGCGGGGGGGCGGTACTATGAGCAGTTCTTC. This translates into CASSRRAGGRYYEQFF.

This clonotype was seen more than once but under ten times. The chain recombines TRBV24-1 with TRBJ2-1; a possible D gene is TRBD1 (5 bases). This CDR3 region has 12 residues. Germline assignment: CDR1 KGHDR and CDR2 SFDVKD. Trimming pared 4 bases from V and 15 bases from J, leaving 15 bases between. The CDR3 DNA follows: TGTGCCACCAGTGACAGGACACAACCGCTGTTCTTC. It is translated as CATSDRTQPLFF.

This clonotype showed up many times. The gene calls are TRBV13 and TRBJ1-1; D perhaps matches TRBD1 (5 bases). Between the trimmed V and J ends, which lost 1 base and 0 bases, there was a span of 15 bases. CDR3 size: 17 residues. CDR1 is PRHDT and CDR2 is FYEKMQ in the germline V gene (reference sequence). DNA of the CDR3: TGTGCCAGCAGCTTAGCCCCAGGGTCTTCGATGAACACTGAAGCTTTCTTT. It encodes CASSLAPGSSMNTEAFF. The variable domain in full, with the rest retrieved from reference TRBV13 and TRBJ1-1, is AAGVIQSPRHLIKEKRETATLKCYPIPRHDTVYWYQQGPGQDPQFLISFYEKMQSDKGSIPDRFSAQQFSDYHSELNMSSLELGDSALYFCASSLAPGSSMNTEAFFGQGTRLTVV.

This clonotype showed up many times. This chain joins TRBV28 and TRBJ2-3; TRBD1 matches 8 bases. V shed 6 bases, J shed 2 bases, and the junction held 4 bases outside the gene matches. CDR3 size: 14 residues. Per germline, CDR1 MDHEN and CDR2 SYDVKM. The CDR3 loop reads CASSTQGATDTQYF. The CDR3 nucleotides are TGTGCCAGCAGCACCCAGGGGGCCACAGATACGCAGTATTTT. The entire variable domain, with the rest obtained from reference TRBV28 and TRBJ2-3, is as follows: DVKVTQSSRYLVKRTGEKVFLECVQDMDHENMFWYRQDPGLGLRLIYFSYDVKMKEKGDIPEGYSVSREKKERFSLILESASTNQTSMYLCASSTQGATDTQYFGPGTRLTVL.

A few counts support this clonotype. The V gene is TRBV11-2, the J gene TRBJ1-6, with 7 bases matching TRBD1. With V trimmed by 4 bases and J by 6 bases, 3 bases remained unmatched. This CDR3 has 14 amino acids. Per the germline V gene, CDR1 is SGHAT and CDR2 is FQNNGV. CDR3 in amino acids: CASSSGQINSPLHF. CDR3 nucleotide sequence: TGTGCCAGCAGCTCGGGACAGATTAATTCACCCCTCCACTTT.

Concerning this clonotype itself: A read error may explain this, as a much larger clone is one base away. This chain connects TRBV3-1 to TRBJ1-4, with D possibly TRBD1 on 5 matching bases. Germline V gene lookup returns CDR1 LGHDT and CDR2 YNNKEL (reference sequence). The CDR3 consists of 14 residues. DNA of the CDR3: TGTGCCAGCAACCAAAAGGGGACGGGTGAAAAACTGTTTTTT. Translating gives CASNQKGTGEKLFF. Combining the CDR3 with reference TRBV3-1 and TRBJ1-4 gives the whole variable domain DTAVSQTPKYLVTQMGNDKSIKCEQNLGHDTMYWYKQDSKKFLKIMFSYNNKELIINETVPNRFSPKSPDKAHLNLHINSLELGDSAVYFCASNQKGTGEKLFFGSGTQLSVL.

In its sample, this clonotype was seen many times. The rearrangement joins TRBV5-1 to TRBJ2-1; no firm D call. The germline gives CDR1 SGHRS, CDR2 YFSETQ. Trimming pared 0 bases from V and 3 bases from J, leaving 7 bases between. This CDR3 spans 14 amino acids. Here the CDR3 DNA reads TGCGCCAGCAGCTTGGCCCAGTTCTACAATGAGCAGTTCTTC. It encodes CASSLAQFYNEQFF.

J is TRBJ2-7 and V is TRBV20-1; 11 bases fit TRBD2. From germline, CDR1 is DFQATT and CDR2 SNEGSKA (reference sequence). V trimming: 4 bases; J trimming: 2 bases; junction bases outside the gene matches: 13. This CDR3 has 17 amino acids. The CDR3 loop is CSANPTTGTSGTYEQYF. The CDR3 nucleotides read TGCAGTGCTAACCCAACCACCGGGACTAGCGGCACCTACGAGCAGTACTTC.

The chain joins TRBV7-9 to TRBJ1-3; 7 bases agree with TRBD1. The germline CDR1 and CDR2 sequences are SEHNR and FQNEAQ (reference sequence). Germline trimming cut 5 bases from V and 1 base from J; bases unmatched to any gene: 20. This CDR3 spans 20 amino acids. The CDR3 DNA sequence: TGTGCCAGCAGCCAATCAGGGACAGAAGTCTTTGTCGGGTCTGGAAACACCATATATTTT. It is translated as CASSQSGTEVFVGSGNTIYF.

This clonotype has a handful of counts. V and J are TRBV7-8 and TRBJ1-5; 7 bases map to TRBD1. V lost 3 bases to trimming and J lost 6 bases; unmatched junction nucleotides: 17. There are 18 residues in the CDR3. The germline V gene has CDR1 SGHVS and CDR2 FQNEAQ. The CDR3 nucleotides are TGTGCCAGCAGCTTCAACGTCAGCTACAGGGGAAGGAGTCAGCCCCAGCATTTT. Protein: CASSFNVSYRGRSQPQHF. Based on the CDR3 plus reference TRBV7-8 and TRBJ1-5, the full variable domain is GAGVSQSPRYKVAKRGQDVALRCDPISGHVSLFWYQQALGQGPEFLTYFQNEAQLDKSGLPSDRFFAERPEGSVSTLKIQRTQQEDSAVYLCASSFNVSYRGRSQPQHFGDGTRLSIL.

The table lists this clonotype with a few counts. The V gene is TRBV12-3 or TRBV12-4, the J gene TRBJ2-1; the match to TRBD2 covers 10 bases. The V segment lost 2 bases and the J segment 5 bases; nucleotides outside the gene matches: 3. The CDR3 extends over 15 amino acids. The CDR3 coding sequence is TGTGCCAGCAGTTTAAGCGGGGGGGCGCACAATGAGCAGTTCTTC. This sequence encodes CASSLSGGAHNEQFF.

This clonotype has ten or more counts. V usage is TRBV24-1 and J usage is TRBJ2-7; no clear D gene. The germline V gene has CDR1 KGHDR and CDR2 SFDVKD. Trimming stripped 5 bases from V and 3 bases from J, with 7 bases between. CDR3 size: 12 residues. DNA of the CDR3: TGTGCCACCAGTGGCTCGGGCTACGAGCAGTACTTC. This codes for CATSGSGYEQYF.

The chain links TRBV7-9 to TRBJ1-1, with D unresolved. V was shortened by 1 base and J by 6 bases, with 15 bases between the two germline ends. The CDR3 consists of 15 residues. The germline V gene encodes CDR1 SEHNR and CDR2 FQNEAQ (reference sequence). CDR3 sequence reads: CASSLVGGLTAEAFF. The CDR3 DNA reads as TGTGCCAGCAGCTTAGTGGGAGGGTTGACCGCTGAAGCTTTCTTT.

The chain employs TRBV19 and TRBJ2-3, with D possibly matching TRBD1 (5 bases). The V and J ends lost 7 bases and 2 bases respectively, with 19 bases between them. The CDR3 has 16 residues. CDR1 is LNHDA and CDR2 is SQIVND in the germline V gene (reference sequence). The CDR3 bases are TGTGCCAGTAAAAGATCAGGGAAACCCACCACAGATACGCAGTATTTT. It specifies CASKRSGKPTTDTQYF.

This clonotype was observed at least ten times. The chain combines TRBV7-8 with TRBJ2-6; D gene ambiguous. V gave up 3 bases and J gave up 4 bases, with 4 bases separating them. CDR3 length: 13 amino acids. The germline V gene has CDR1 SGHVS and CDR2 FQNEAQ. The CDR3 nucleotides are TGTGCCAGCAGCTTCGGGGGGGCCAACGTCCTGACTTTC. Translating it yields CASSFGGANVLTF.

The V gene is TRBV5-5, the J gene TRBJ1-5; D gene ambiguous. The V end lost 4 bases, the J end lost 2 bases, and 13 bases lay between the germline ends. CDR3 length: 15 residues. Germline-derived CDR1 and CDR2 are SGHKS and YYEKEE (reference sequence). CDR3 bases: TGTGCCAGCAGCCATCTATCCGGGGGCAATCAGCCCCAGCATTTT. It yields the protein CASSHLSGGNQPQHF.

The genes are TRBV6-5 and TRBJ1-3; weak D call: TRBD1 (5 bases). Trimming left V 8 bases short and J 1 base short, with 15 bases between. This CDR3 has 15 residues. The germline gives CDR1 MNHEY, CDR2 SVGAGI. CDR3 loop: CASGRAGPSGNTIYF. The CDR3, as DNA: TGTGCCAGCGGCCGAGCAGGGCCTTCTGGAAACACCATATATTTT.